This T cell receptor beta chain was recorded in a study of cytomegalovirus exposure and HLA in healthy donors. The study, taken as a whole, reports: CMV antigen specificity of three CMV-associated chains was confirmed in vitro. When analyzed later, a missense DCLRE1C variant was found to be linked to TCR beta V- and J-gene trimming.

Primers included in the PCR were 60 Vbeta and 13 Jbeta primers. The protocol was immunoSEQ multiplex PCR, while the TCRdb copy is restricted to in-frame clones and leaves out a portion. There are some 170,000 clones in the sample; 87% occur only once, and about 0.85% lies in the top ten. A word on this clone: The target antigen is unknown.

This CDR3 is built from 17 residues. Germline V lookup: CDR1 MNHEY, CDR2 SMNVEV (reference sequence). V gave up 5 bases and J gave up 2 bases; unmatched junction bases: 7. Sequencing was carried out using PBMCs. The chain combines TRBV27 with TRBJ1-4, with 11 bases that match TRBD1. This TCR was recovered from a woman between 25 and 40 years old in good health and CMV-seronegative. The CDR3: CASSPRDRGTTNEKLFF. The CDR3 bases are TGTGCCAGCAGTCCCCGGGACAGGGGGACGACTAATGAAAAACTGTTTTTT.